What follows describes a single T cell receptor (beta chain). The specificity of this receptor is unknown. Base qualities are not provided; no much larger clone lies one nucleotide away. Clipping removes 4 bases from V and 5 bases from J, with 8 as the unmatched junction base count. The CDR3 has 14 amino acids, counting the end cysteine and phenylalanine. The CDR3 DNA has 42 bases and is translated from base 1. As encoded in the germline V gene, CDR1 is SQVTM while CDR2 is ANQGSEA. Each donor gave one peripheral blood draw, averaging approximately 110 mL, which was collected into heparinised tubes. Naive, central memory, regulatory and stem cell-like memory CD4+ T cells were sorted on a BD FACSAria II using a panel including CD45RO, CCR7, CD25, CD127, CD95 and CD27. All sorted populations exceeded 95% purity. PBMCs were separated immediately by Lymphoprep density gradient centrifugation and were stained directly, without being cultured. So that batch effects would be minimized, each experiment stained and sorted samples in pairs, pairing one healthy donor with one patient.

This sample is part of a study of beta chain features in type 1 diabetes (dated by TCRdb to the late 2010s). Turning to the overall study: Patients and healthy donors did not differ in mean age, gender distribution, total cell number or subset yield. Whereas all 30 or so donors provided naive and central memory subsets, regulatory and stem cell-like memory subsets were isolated from just 8 patients and about 8 healthy donors. The study compared the TCRB repertoires of sorted circulating CD4+ T cell subsets in recently diagnosed type 1 diabetes patients with those in matched healthy donors. A total of some 100,000,000 sorted cells were examined across all samples, and a strong correlation was observed between cell number per subset and RNA yield.

Overall results and qualifications from the work: The naive, central memory and regulatory TCRB repertoires appeared to resemble one another more closely among patients than among healthy donors. Fewer insertions and more nucleotide deletions at VDJ recombination sites were observed in patients with type 1 diabetes, implying thymic rearrangement abnormalities. Because cDNA was sequenced instead of genomic DNA, highly expressing activated cells could be over-represented, though the groups showed no difference in activation or CD3 levels. Because the HLA sub-analyses included only small numbers of individuals, any influence of HLA type on TCRB rearrangement was left unresolved. Type 1 diabetes patients showed a moderate but significant shortening of TCRB CDR3 length in all four CD4+ subsets. PCR might favor shorter templates, but patient and control samples were amplified and corrected together, so any skew would affect both groups equally.

The entire amount of isolated RNA was reverse transcribed using the High Capacity cDNA Reverse Transcription Kit, so the sequenced TCRB transcripts were expressed ones. Naive, central memory and regulatory T cell samples underwent deep immunoSEQ sequencing, averaging approximately 3.5 million total reads per sample. After sorted cells were lysed in RLT buffer, RNA was extracted with DNase-treated RNeasy Micro or Mini kits, with the choice depending on cell number. To prevent cross-contamination, every cell subset was processed on its own, while patient and healthy donor samples were processed together. The immunoSEQ multiplex PCR was used to amplify TCRB sequences from cDNA, yielding 87-bp fragments that span the CDR3 region. The amplicons were sequenced using the Illumina HiSeq platform. Per the authors' processing: PCR bias was corrected computationally using synthetic template baselines, and reads within Hamming distance 2 were collapsed, with unmergeable singletons discarded. Reads were aligned against IMGT so that V, D and J genes, CDR3 length and insertions or deletions at six rearrangement sites could be assigned. Within each subset, clonotype counts were normalized to the number of sorted cells before true diversity and Gini coefficients were calculated with the tcR R package. The overlap coefficient, calculated on TCRB nucleotide sequences, was used to measure repertoire sharing. Out-of-frame TCRB sequences from naive cells were analyzed to stand in for the pre-selection repertoire. In TCRdb, the immuneACCESS table is reduced to in-frame sequences with V and J assigned. These tables do not hold every clone; where another copy was compared, an unresolved V gene accounts for under half, and the others remain unexplained. V and J calls and clone size come straight from that table; D and trimming were deduced from the DNA. For this sample the table gives roughly 500,000 clones, of which roughly 31% were detected only once. 0.065% of the sample lies in the top ten.

The sequence was obtained from a young man in good health. The sequencing sample was made of naive CD4+ T cells from blood. Reading the label with the study, this specimen's cell subset or site is: true naive CD4+ T cells. The chain joins TRBV29-1 to TRBJ2-5; 9 central nucleotides agree with TRBD2. The CDR3 in this case is CSVVGGRAWETQYF. The bases are TGCAGCGTTGTTGGCGGGAGGGCCTGGGAGACCCAGTACTTC.